Listed here are 28 T cell receptor beta chains from one sample, sequenced in a study of cytomegalovirus exposure and HLA in healthy donors (dated by TCRdb to the late 2010s). Library prep was done by the immunoSEQ multiplex PCR assay. For the multiplex PCR, a mixture combining 60 forward primers for TCR Vbeta segments and 13 reverse primers for TCR Jbeta segments was used. TCRdb obtained this table from immuneACCESS and retained in-frame rearrangements with V and J assigned. These tables miss some clones; where compared with another copy, unresolved V genes account for less than half of the shortfall, and the remainder is unexplained. The sample table holds 100,000 to 150,000 clones, of which about 73% were seen once. The top ten constitute less than 5% of the sample. Sequencing used PBMCs. These receptors originate from a woman aged 45-65 years in good health and CMV-seropositive.

The CDR3 protein is CASSLGAGGNEQFF. The CDR3 DNA reads as TGTGCCAGCAGCTTAGGGGCGGGCGGCAATGAGCAGTTCTTC. The rearrangement uses TRBV7-7 and TRBJ2-1, with D maybe TRBD2 (5 bases). Germline loops: CDR1 SSHAT, CDR2 FNYEAQ (reference sequence). Between the trimmed V and J ends, which lost 1 base and 6 bases, there was a span of 10 bases. The CDR3 extends over 14 amino acids.

This chain connects TRBV9 to TRBJ2-1, with TRBD2 identical over 9 bases. V gave up 5 bases and J gave up 7 bases; unmatched junction bases: 10. The CDR3 sequence is 15 residues long. The V gene's germline CDR1 is SGDLS and CDR2 YYNGEE. CDR3 sequence (DNA): TGTGCCAGCAGTGGGGGGGCTAGCGGGATGAATGAGCAGTTCTTC. Translation gives CASSGGASGMNEQFF.

CDR3 amino acids: CASNQQRVNTGELFF. DNA for the CDR3: TGTGCCAGCAACCAACAGAGAGTAAACACCGGGGAGCTGTTTTTT. V gene TRBV2 combines with J gene TRBJ2-2; D gene unclear. CDR1 and CDR2 from the germline V gene are SNHLY and FYNNEI. CDR3 length: 15 amino acids. V dropped 7 bases and J dropped 2 bases, with 14 bases sitting between them. Drawing the rest from reference TRBV2 and TRBJ2-2, the complete variable domain is EPEVTQTPSHQVTQMGQEVILRCVPISNHLYFYWYRQILGQKVEFLVSFYNNEISEKSEIFDDQFSVERPDGSNFTLKIRSTKLEDSAMYFCASNQQRVNTGELFFGEGSRLTVL.

The chain recombines TRBV12-5 with TRBJ2-1; TRBD2 matches at 15 bases. The CDR3 is made up of 21 amino acids. With 3 bases clipped from V and 1 base from J, the junction kept 13 bases outside the gene matches. Germline V gene lookup returns CDR1 LGHNT and CDR2 FRNRAP. The CDR3 reads CASGFAHYGTSGGLSYNEQFF. CDR3 DNA: TGTGCTAGTGGTTTTGCCCATTACGGGACTAGCGGGGGGCTTTCCTACAATGAGCAGTTCTTC.

The rearrangement uses TRBV7-9 and TRBJ1-5; TRBD1 matches 9 bases. Losses at the gene ends were 5 bases for V and 7 bases for J; bases not matched to a gene: 9. Germline CDR1 reads SEHNR; CDR2 reads FQNEAQ (reference sequence). There are 15 residues in the CDR3. The chain's CDR3 is CASSKGQGMGQPQHF. CDR3 nucleotides: TGTGCCAGCAGCAAGGGACAGGGAATGGGGCAGCCCCAGCATTTT.

This clone was found a few times. The chain has TRBV5-1 and TRBJ1-1; possible D gene TRBD1, 5 bases. Germline CDR1 SGHRS, CDR2 YFSETQ. The CDR3 sequence is 14 residues long. V lost 1 base to trimming and J lost 7 bases, with 14 bases between them. CDR3 in amino acids: CASSLPGGASEAFF. The DNA for the CDR3 is TGCGCCAGCAGCTTGCCGGGAGGGGCTAGTGAAGCTTTCTTT.

This clone was detected a few times. V usage is TRBV28 and J usage is TRBJ2-1; no clear D gene. V gave up 5 bases and J gave up 5 bases, with 4 bases separating them. CDR1 and CDR2 (germline): MDHEN, SYDVKM. CDR3 length equals 11 residues. CDR3 sequence reads: CASSSHNEQFF. The CDR3 coding sequence is TGTGCCAGCAGTAGCCACAATGAGCAGTTCTTC.

The V gene is TRBV7-9, the J gene TRBJ1-2, with D maybe TRBD1 (6 bases). Germline loops: CDR1 SEHNR, CDR2 FQNEAQ (reference sequence). CDR3 size: 14 residues. The V and J ends lost 2 bases and 7 bases respectively, with 14 bases between them. In nucleotides, the CDR3 is TGTGCCAGCAGCTTACAGGGGAAGAGGGGTGGCTACACCTTC. Protein: CASSLQGKRGGYTF. Drawing the rest from reference TRBV7-9 and TRBJ1-2, the complete variable domain is DTGVSQNPRHKITKRGQNVTFRCDPISEHNRLYWYRQTLGQGPEFLTYFQNEAQLEKSRLLSDRFSAERPKGSFSTLEIQRTEQGDSAMYLCASSLQGKRGGYTFGSGTRLTVV.

This chain links TRBV5-1 with TRBJ1-3; 8 nucleotides line up with TRBD1. Per the germline V gene, CDR1 is SGHRS and CDR2 is YFSETQ. With V trimmed by 3 bases and J by 4 bases, 3 bases remained unmatched. The CDR3 totals 14 residues. CDR3 region: CASSSTGEGNTIYF. The CDR3 bases are TGCGCCAGCAGCTCGACAGGGGAGGGAAACACCATATATTTT.

The chain has TRBV7-9 and TRBJ2-7; 7 positions match TRBD1. There are 14 residues in the CDR3. The V gene end was trimmed by 1 base and the J gene end by 3 bases; junction bases not matched to a gene: 3. CDR1 and CDR2 from the germline V gene are SEHNR and FQNEAQ (reference sequence). The CDR3 spells CASSLGQGGYEQYF. In DNA, the CDR3 is TGTGCCAGCAGCTTAGGACAGGGTGGCTACGAGCAGTACTTC.

The J gene is TRBJ1-4, the V gene TRBV20-1; no reliable D call. CDR3 length: 11 amino acids. Germline V gene sequence: CDR1 DFQATT, CDR2 SNEGSKA (reference sequence). The CDR3 bases are TGCGGGTCAAGACAAAATGAAAAACTGTTTTTT. Its protein product is CGSRQNEKLFF.

This clone has a handful of counts. The chain is built from TRBV6-5 and TRBJ1-2, with D possibly being TRBD1 (6 bases). This CDR3 has 15 amino acids. The V end lost 5 bases, the J end lost 5 bases, and 18 bases lay between the germline ends. Germline V lookup: CDR1 MNHEY, CDR2 SVGAGI. CDR3 loop: CASSRTGLPLYGYTF. Here the CDR3 DNA reads TGTGCCAGCAGTAGAACAGGGCTCCCATTGTATGGCTACACCTTC.

This clone was recorded a few times. The chain is built from TRBV27 and TRBJ2-7, with 8 bases aligning to TRBD2. The germline V gene has CDR1 MNHEY and CDR2 SMNVEV (reference sequence). The J segment lost 6 bases and the V segment lost 7 bases, leaving 5 bases of the junction unmatched. The CDR3 is 12 amino acids. The CDR3 bases are TGTGCCAGCATCGGCGGGGGGCGCGAGCAGTACTTC. It specifies CASIGGGREQYF.

Only one count was recorded for this clone. This chain joins TRBV15 and TRBJ1-1; 10 bases line up with TRBD1. This CDR3 contains 16 residues. Per the germline V gene, CDR1 is LNHNV and CDR2 is YYDKDF (reference sequence). Trimming cost V 2 bases and J 5 bases; bases outside gene matches: 8. The CDR3 region is CATSRSRTGGDTEAFF. The CDR3 region has the DNA TGTGCCACCAGCAGATCCAGGACAGGGGGTGATACTGAAGCTTTCTTT. Supplemented by reference TRBV15 and TRBJ1-1, the full variable domain reads DAMVIQNPRYQVTQFGKPVTLSCSQTLNHNVMYWYQQKSSQAPKLLFHYYDKDFNNEADTPDNFQSRRPNTSFCFLDIRSPGLGDTAMYLCATSRSRTGGDTEAFFGQGTRLTVV.

The CDR3 DNA sequence: TGTGCCAGCAGTTACGCCTCCGCGCGTTCACCCCTCCACTTT. It is translated as CASSYASARSPLHF. The rearrangement uses TRBV13 and TRBJ1-6; D uncertain. There are 14 residues in the CDR3. V was pared by 6 bases and J by 9 bases, with 15 bases between. The V gene's germline CDR1 is PRHDT and CDR2 FYEKMQ (reference sequence).

The rearrangement uses TRBV28 and TRBJ2-3, with TRBD1 matching over 7 bases. The V gene's germline CDR1 is MDHEN and CDR2 SYDVKM. This CDR3 has 14 residues. J was trimmed by 4 bases and V by 7 bases; bases with no gene match: 8. DNA of the CDR3: TGTGCCAGCACCCAAGGGACAGCCCCAGATACGCAGTATTTT. It codes for CASTQGTAPDTQYF.

As regards this clone: Lacking the conserved final phenylalanine or tryptophan, this CDR3 likely reflects a read error. J is TRBJ1-4 and V is TRBV11-2, with a tentative D call TRBD1 (6 bases). Germline-derived CDR1 and CDR2 are SGHAT and FQNNGV. Deletions cut 1 base from V and 11 bases from J, with 20 bases between. The CDR3 runs to 16 residues. The CDR3 sequence is CASSLVTGTEIGKLFL. The DNA for the CDR3 is TGTGCCAGCAGCTTAGTAACAGGGACGGAAATTGGGAAACTGTTTCTT.

J is TRBJ1-5 and V is TRBV5-8; TRBD1 aligns across 12 bases. After removal of 2 bases from V and 2 bases from J, the junction contained 5 bases not matched to a gene. Germline CDR1 is SGHTS and CDR2 is YDEGEE. This CDR3 contains 17 residues. This CDR3 is CASSLGTGGPGNQPQHF. Here the CDR3 DNA reads TGTGCCAGCAGCTTAGGGACAGGGGGCCCTGGCAATCAGCCCCAGCATTTT.

The sample holds many counts of this clone. The J gene is TRBJ2-2, the V gene TRBV4-1, with no clear D. Trimming took 4 bases from V and 2 from J, leaving 14 bases between them. This CDR3 spans 16 amino acids. The germline CDR1 and CDR2 sequences are MGHRA and YSYEKL. CDR3: CASSLLRERNTGELFF. As DNA, the CDR3 is TGCGCCAGCAGCCTACTGCGAGAAAGAAACACCGGGGAGCTGTTTTTT.

This chain links TRBV18 with TRBJ2-7, with D possibly TRBD2 on 6 matching bases. Germline CDR1 reads KGHSH; CDR2 reads LQKENI. The CDR3 totals 14 residues. V dropped 0 bases and J dropped 7 bases, with 13 bases sitting between them. CDR3 bases: TGTGCCAGCTCACCACCACGGGACTCGCGGGAGCAGTACTTC. Its protein product is CASSPPRDSREQYF.

The rearrangement joins TRBV19 to TRBJ1-5, with D hard to call. The CDR3 covers 12 residues. Germline V CDR1 and CDR2: LNHDA, SQIVND (reference sequence). Deletions cut 8 bases from V and 2 bases from J, with 7 bases between. The CDR3 here is CASESGNQPQHF. CDR3 sequence (DNA): TGTGCCAGTGAAAGCGGCAATCAGCCCCAGCATTTT.

The chain links TRBV12-5 to TRBJ1-4, with 7 bases that match TRBD1. Per the germline V gene, CDR1 is LGHNT and CDR2 is FRNRAP. The CDR3 runs 15 residues. V was clipped by 4 bases and J by 3 bases; unmatched bases: 5. CDR3 DNA: TGTGCTAGTGGTTCAGGGACAGTTGCTAATGAAAAACTGTTTTTT. Residues: CASGSGTVANEKLFF.

J is TRBJ1-2 and V is TRBV28; 8 positions match TRBD1. This CDR3 spans 15 amino acids. The germline CDR1 and CDR2 sequences are MDHEN and SYDVKM. J was trimmed by 1 base and V by 5 bases; bases with no gene match: 6. In nucleotides, the CDR3 is TGTGCCAGCAGTCAACCGGGACAGGTTAACTATGGCTACACCTTC. It is translated as CASSQPGQVNYGYTF.

The rearrangement uses TRBV10-3 and TRBJ2-5; TRBD2 is a possible D gene (7 bases). Germline-derived CDR1 and CDR2 are ENHRY and SYGVKD. The CDR3 has 13 residues. V was clipped by 10 bases and J by 3 bases, with 15 bases between them. The CDR3 region has the DNA TGTGCCACCATGAGGGGGGGCGAAGAGACCCAGTACTTC. Protein sequence: CATMRGGEETQYF.

This clone was counted only a few times. The chain carries TRBV27 and TRBJ2-1; D might be TRBD1 (6 bases). Germline V lookup: CDR1 MNHEY, CDR2 SMNVEV (reference sequence). Deletions cut 4 bases from V and 4 bases from J, with 11 bases between. This CDR3 is built from 14 residues. The DNA of the CDR3 is TGTGCCAGCAGTTCTGGGGGCTTTTACAATGAGCAGTTCTTC. This codes for CASSSGGFYNEQFF.

This clone has a single count. The junction does not match germline at one end; this may be a read error. The chain carries TRBV4-1 and TRBJ1-1; 10 positions agree with TRBD1. CDR3 length: 14 residues. The germline V gene has CDR1 MGHRA and CDR2 YSYEKL. In DNA form, the CDR3 reads TGCGCCAGCAGTCAAGTCAGGACAGGGGGGGATTCTTTCTTT. As protein: CASSQVRTGGDSFF.

V is TRBV6-6 and J is TRBJ2-2; 10 nucleotides match TRBD2. The germline gives CDR1 MNHNY, CDR2 SVGAGI (reference sequence). J lost 0 bases, V lost 6 bases, and 4 bases had no gene match. The CDR3 length is 16 residues. In DNA, the CDR3 is TGTGCCAGCAGAGGAACTAGCGGGACGAACACCGGGGAGCTGTTTTTT. Encoded protein: CASRGTSGTNTGELFF.

This clone was seen more than once but under ten times. The DNA of the CDR3 is TGTGCCAGCAGCCAAGACGGTGGCGGTGCCCCTTACAATGAGCAGTTCTTC. Translating gives CASSQDGGGAPYNEQFF. The chain carries TRBV4-2 and TRBJ2-1; D is undetermined. Germline loops: CDR1 LGHNA, CDR2 YNFKEQ. The CDR3 has 17 residues. V lost 0 bases, J lost 4 bases, and 16 bases lay in between.